This TCR beta chain was captured by sequencing in a study of lymphopenia after photon versus proton radiotherapy (dated by TCRdb to the late 2010s). Background for the entire study: In patients with gastrointestinal tumors who developed high-grade lymphopenia, the study compared the immunological effects of photon radiation therapy with those of proton radiation therapy. The roughly 21 patients in the cohort had gastrointestinal tumors, were treated with either photon or proton therapy, and subsequently developed lymphopenia. The goal of the study was to characterize the differences between the two radiation modalities in how they affect the immune system.

The CDR3 starts with the cysteine, ends with the phenylalanine, and has 14 residues. Only the CDR3 portion is preserved as DNA: 42 bases, with reading frame beginning at the first base. Between the V and J ends, shortened by 4 bases and 5 bases respectively, the junction contains 15 bases. The germline V gene yields SGHRS for CDR1 and YFSETQ for CDR2. What the work shows at the level of the full study, not this receptor alone: The authors looked at the survival association only in patients who died, and they framed better survival with proton therapy as a possibility rather than a demonstrated result. Across the cohort, among patients who died, a greater drop in TCR diversity after the nadir was inversely correlated with overall survival time. Proton-treated patients stayed relatively stable during treatment, while photon-treated patients lost naive T cells and TCR diversity and gained effector/memory populations. After the lymphocyte count nadir, repertoires from photon-treated patients showed oligoclonal expansion, particularly of CD8+ Temra cells, and this expansion drove the decline in diversity.

Worth noting for this clone: The specificity of this receptor is unknown. The input lacks base qualities; no much larger clone sits a single base away.

The method behind the library was the immunoSEQ multiplex PCR assay. T cell repertoires were profiled by deep sequencing of rearranged TCR beta loci, alongside multiparametric flow cytometry. The clones in this table, taken by TCRdb from immuneACCESS, are in-frame only. Not every clone is retained; where verified, under half of the shortfall comes from an unresolved V gene, and the cause of the rest is unknown. In this sample the table shows approximately 12,000 clones, 88% of which occur a single time. The top ten clones comprise roughly 4% of the sample. This chain is built from TRBV5-1 and TRBJ2-5, with TRBD1 tentatively as D gene (6 bases match). The sequence was collected from a man aged 55-75 years with pancreatic cancer. Sequencing used peripheral blood, obtained from a patient treated with photon-based radiotherapy. The nucleotide sequence is given as TGCGCCAGCAGCGTCCAGGGGCCGGGGGAGACCCAGTACTTC. Translated, this gives CASSVQGPGETQYF.